This TCR beta chain was captured in a study of blood T cell repertoires in COVID-19 (TCRdb year 2020). Regarding the study in general: Samples from collaborators originated in the United States, Italy and Spain and spanned both the acute and convalescent phases of COVID-19. Where available, HLA class I and class II types were taken from metadata supplied by the sample provider and were not determined by assay-based typing. The sample metadata nearly always contained a de-identified subject ID, COVID-19 status, age in years and sex. Samples were obtained from the ongoing ImmuneRACE study (first 160 participants) and from 1,254 subjects provided by 6 global collaborators. The prospective study material was composed of cDNA or gDNA derived from T cells, B-cell-depleted T cells, or PBMCs. A freely available public database, intended as a resource for researchers studying the immune response to SARS-CoV-2, is where the repertoires were released. Deeply sampled blood TCRbeta repertoires from subjects exposed to, actively infected with, or recovered from COVID-19 were included in the dataset.

Points the paper makes about the study in general: How much clinical and demographic metadata was included differed by source and by participant, and the metadata was provided uncurated.

Collaborating institutions collected whole blood in K2EDTA tubes following their own protocols. For TCRbeta analysis, collaborators shipped samples in one of three forms: frozen whole blood, isolated PBMCs, or DNA extracted from either of those sample types. According to the germline V gene, CDR1 reads MNHEY and CDR2 reads SVGAGI. A distance of 7 bases separates the germline ends of V and J, which lose 0 bases and 1 base respectively. Spanning cysteine to phenylalanine, the CDR3 consists of 15 amino acids. Here the CDR3 DNA is all that survives: 45 bases in frame from base 1. TCRbeta CDR3 regions were amplified from genomic DNA using the immunoSEQ Assay, a bias-controlled multiplex PCR. From the authors' description of their analysis: The number of nucleated cells in each sample was estimated by amplification of reference gene primers within the assay. To quantify the absolute abundance of each unique TCRbeta CDR3 rearrangement, sequence reads were collapsed and filtered. For each sample, productive Simpson clonality was calculated by taking the square root of Simpson's diversity index across productive rearrangements. The table was pulled from immuneACCESS by TCRdb, which kept in-frame rearrangements only. Such tables lose some clones; where checked, under half of the loss comes from unresolved V genes, and the rest has no known cause. That table furnishes V, J and clone size, whereas the DNA furnished D and trimming. For this sample there are roughly 100,000 clones; over 65% appear just once. Of the sample, around 4.5% is held by the ten largest clones.

A remark on this clone: Its cognate antigen has yet to be identified. Base qualities were left out, and no much larger clone turns up one base away.

The chain employs TRBV6-5 and TRBJ2-4, with TRBD2 tentatively as D gene (5 bases match). Source material: peripheral blood. This TCR was sampled from a human donor in a cohort sampled during active COVID-19. The DNA reads as follows: TGTGCCAGCAGTTACTCACGGGGTGCCAAAAACATTCAGTACTTC. It translates to CASSYSRGAKNIQYF.